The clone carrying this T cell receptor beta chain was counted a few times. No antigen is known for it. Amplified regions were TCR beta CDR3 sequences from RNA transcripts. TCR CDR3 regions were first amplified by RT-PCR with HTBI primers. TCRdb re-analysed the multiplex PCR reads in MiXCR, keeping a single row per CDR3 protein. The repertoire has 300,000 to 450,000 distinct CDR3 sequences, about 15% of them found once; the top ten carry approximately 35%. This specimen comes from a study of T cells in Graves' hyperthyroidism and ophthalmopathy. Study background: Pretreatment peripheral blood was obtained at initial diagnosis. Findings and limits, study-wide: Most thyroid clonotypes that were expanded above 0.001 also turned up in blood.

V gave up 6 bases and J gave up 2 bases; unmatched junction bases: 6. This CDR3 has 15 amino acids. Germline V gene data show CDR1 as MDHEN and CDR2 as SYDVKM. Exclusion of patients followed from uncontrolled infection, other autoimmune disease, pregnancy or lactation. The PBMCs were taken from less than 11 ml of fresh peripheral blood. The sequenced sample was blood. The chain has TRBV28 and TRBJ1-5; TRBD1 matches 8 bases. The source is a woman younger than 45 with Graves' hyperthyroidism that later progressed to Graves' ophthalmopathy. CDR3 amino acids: CASRARGQGNQPQHF. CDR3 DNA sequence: TGTGCCAGCAGGGCACGGGGACAGGGCAATCAGCCCCAGCATTTT.